A selection of T cell receptor beta chains follows, all from one sample in a study of blood T cells in healthy people across ages. TCRdb processed the 5' RACE reads anew with MiXCR; each CDR3 protein has one entry. The data contain under 950,000 distinct CDR3 sequences, approximately 21% of them singletons. The sample was blood. The receptors were gathered from a man between 70 and 80 years old in good health. CDR3s include the opening cysteine and the closing phenylalanine or tryptophan. Each record gives: D gene, V gene, J gene, clone size, CDR3 DNA, CDR3 protein. D genes are given only for firm matches. The size field is filled for only some rows; it gives once, few, many or a size class.

.	TRBV12-3/TRBV12-4	TRBJ1-2	.	TGTGCCAGCAGTTTAGGGGGTACCCCTAACTATGGCTACACCTTC	CASSLGGTPNYGYTF
.	TRBV29-1	TRBJ2-1	.	TGCAGCGTAGGGCATTCCGCGGCCAATGAGCAGTTCTTC	CSVGHSAANEQFF
.	TRBV6-5	TRBJ1-4	.	TGTGCCAGCAGGATATTGGACGGCGCTAATGAAAAACTGTTTTTT	CASRILDGANEKLFF
.	TRBV12-3/TRBV12-4	TRBJ2-1	few	TGTGCCAGCAGAGCCCTAGCGATAAACAATGAGCAGTTCTTC	CASRALAINNEQFF
.	TRBV7-8	TRBJ1-1	many	TGTGCCAGCAGCTTACGTGACAGGTACCTCTTGAACACTGAAGCTTTCTTT	CASSLRDRYLLNTEAFF
.	TRBV5-6	TRBJ2-1	.	TGTGCCAGCAGCTCCGTGGAGGAGCAGTTCTTC	CASSSVEEQFF
.	TRBV12-3/TRBV12-4	TRBJ1-2	.	TGTGCCAGCAGTCCCTCACAGGGAAACTATGGCTACACCTTC	CASSPSQGNYGYTF
TRBD2	TRBV27	TRBJ2-1	.	TGTGCCAGCAGTTTATACTGGACTAGCGGGGGGGCCAGTGAGCAGTTCTTC	CASSLYWTSGGASEQFF
.	TRBV29-1	TRBJ2-3	few	TGCAGCGTTGACCCCCGGGGCTCCTTATACACAGATACGCAGTATTTT	CSVDPRGSLYTDTQYF
.	TRBV5-1	TRBJ2-3	.	TGCGCCAGCAGCTTACGGAACCCCACAGATACGCGGTATTTT	CASSLRNPTDTRYF
.	TRBV7-8	TRBJ2-1	few	TGTGCCAGCAGCTTCACAGGGATCAGTGAGCAGTTCTTC	CASSFTGISEQFF
.	TRBV4-1	TRBJ1-2	.	TGCGCCAACAGCCAAGAAGATGGGAAGGTTGGCTACACCTTC	CANSQEDGKVGYTF
.	TRBV20-1	TRBJ2-3	few	TGCAGTGCTAGCGATGTGGCCAGGGATGCTAGCACAGATACGCAGTATTTT	CSASDVARDASTDTQYF
TRBD1	TRBV12-3/TRBV12-4	TRBJ2-1	.	TGTGCCAGCAGTCTAAACAGGGGCTCCTACAATGAGCAGTTCTTC	CASSLNRGSYNEQFF
.	TRBV24-1	TRBJ1-2	few	TGTGCCACCAGCGGCGGGGAGAACTATGGCTACACCTTC	CATSGGENYGYTF